This T cell receptor beta chain was sequenced for a study of blood T cell repertoires in COVID-19 (dated by TCRdb to the early 2020s). Regarding the study in general: The collaborator samples originated in the United States, Italy and Spain and spanned the acute and convalescent phases of COVID-19. Nearly every sample came with metadata listing a de-identified subject ID, COVID-19 status, age in years and sex. The repertoires were made available in a free public database intended to serve as a resource for research on the immune response to SARS-CoV-2. The material from the prospective study consisted of cDNA or gDNA derived from T cells, B-cell-depleted T cells, or PBMCs. The samples were drawn from two sources: the first 160 participants of the ongoing ImmuneRACE study, and 1,000 to 1,500 subjects contributed by 6 global collaborators. Deeply sampled blood TCRbeta repertoires from subjects exposed to, actively infected with, or recovered from COVID-19 were included in the dataset. HLA class I and class II types, where available, came from metadata supplied by the sample provider rather than from assay-based typing.

TCRbeta CDR3 regions were amplified from genomic DNA by means of the immunoSEQ Assay, a bias-controlled multiplex PCR. Regarding the original processing steps: Nucleated cell counts per sample were estimated from amplification of reference gene primers within the assay. To quantify the absolute abundance of each unique TCRbeta CDR3 rearrangement, sequence reads were collapsed and filtered. For each sample, productive Simpson clonality was calculated by taking the square root of Simpson's diversity index across productive rearrangements. As stored in TCRdb, this immuneACCESS dataset retains in-frame rearrangements with V and J assigned. A fraction of the clones does not appear; measured against another copy, unresolved V genes explain less than half of the discrepancy, and the remainder lacks a known reason. The DNA was the basis for D and trimming; V, J and clone size are from that table. The sample table records 150,000 to 200,000 clones; around 87% of these occur just once. 2.5% of the sample belongs to the ten largest clones.

V and J are truncated by 0 bases and 0 bases respectively, leaving an intervening sequence of 6 bases. From a lookup of the germline V gene, CDR1 and CDR2 are MGHRA and YSYEKL. Reading from cysteine to phenylalanine, the CDR3 counts 15 amino acids. Only the CDR3 region is kept as DNA, spanning 45 bases read in frame from base 1. In the case of this clone: Its antigen is currently not known. No base qualities exist here, and no much larger clone lies one base off it.

Collaborating institutions collected whole blood in K2EDTA tubes following their own protocols. For TCRbeta analysis, collaborators shipped samples as frozen whole blood, isolated PBMCs, or DNA extracted from either of those sample types. Points the paper makes about the study in general: Clinical and demographic metadata were provided uncurated, with the amount varying by source and participant.

The TCR was taken from a middle-aged man with active or convalescent COVID-19. The receptor chain draws on TRBV4-1 and TRBJ2-4; the D segment cannot be called with confidence. Sample: peripheral blood. The DNA sequence is as follows: TGCGCCAGCAGCCAAGACCCTCTAGCCAAAAACATTCAGTACTTC. Its protein is CASSQDPLAKNIQYF.